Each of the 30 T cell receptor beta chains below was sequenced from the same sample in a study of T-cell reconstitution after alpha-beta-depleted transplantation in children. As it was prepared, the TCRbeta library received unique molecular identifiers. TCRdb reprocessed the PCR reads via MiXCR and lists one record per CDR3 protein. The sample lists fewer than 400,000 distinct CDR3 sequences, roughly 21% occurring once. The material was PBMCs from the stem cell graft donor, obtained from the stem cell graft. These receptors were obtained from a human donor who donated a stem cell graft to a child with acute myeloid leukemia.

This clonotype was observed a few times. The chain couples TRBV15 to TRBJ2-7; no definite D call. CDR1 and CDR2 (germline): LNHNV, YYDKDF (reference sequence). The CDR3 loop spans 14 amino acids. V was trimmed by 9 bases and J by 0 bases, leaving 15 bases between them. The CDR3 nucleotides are TGTGCCACTGCCCGAATCGAGAGCTCCTACGAGCAGTACTTC. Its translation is CATARIESSYEQYF.

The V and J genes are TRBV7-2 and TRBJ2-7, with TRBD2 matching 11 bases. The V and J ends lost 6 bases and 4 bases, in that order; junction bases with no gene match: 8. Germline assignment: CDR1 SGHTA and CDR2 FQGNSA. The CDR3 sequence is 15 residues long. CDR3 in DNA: TGTGCCAGCAGTACGACTAGCGGGAACCCATACGAGCAGTACTTC. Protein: CASSTTSGNPYEQYF. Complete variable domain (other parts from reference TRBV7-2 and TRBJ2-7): GAGVSQSPSNKVTEKGKDVELRCDPISGHTALYWYRQSLGQGLEFLIYFQGNSAPDKSGLPSDRFSAERTGGSVSTLTIQRTQQEDSAVYLCASSTTSGNPYEQYFGPGTRLTVT.

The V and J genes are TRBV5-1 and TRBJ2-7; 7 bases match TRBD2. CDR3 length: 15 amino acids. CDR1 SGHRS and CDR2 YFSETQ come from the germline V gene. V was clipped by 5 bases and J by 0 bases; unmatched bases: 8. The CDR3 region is CASRPSSGSSYEQYF. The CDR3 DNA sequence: TGCGCCAGCAGACCATCTAGCGGAAGCTCCTACGAGCAGTACTTC.

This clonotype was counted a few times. For the CDR3, the DNA is TGCGCCAGCAGCTTGGCCGTGAACGACCCCTACAATGAGCAGTTCTTC. It yields the protein CASSLAVNDPYNEQFF. The rearrangement joins TRBV5-1 to TRBJ2-1; unclear D gene. The CDR3 length is 16 residues. In germline, CDR1 is SGHRS, CDR2 YFSETQ. With 0 bases removed from V and 2 bases from J, the gap between germline ends came to 12 bases.

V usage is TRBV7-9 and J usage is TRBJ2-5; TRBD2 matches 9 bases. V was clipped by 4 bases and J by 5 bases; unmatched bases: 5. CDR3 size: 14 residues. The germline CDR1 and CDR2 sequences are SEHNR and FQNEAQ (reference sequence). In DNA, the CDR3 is TGTGCCAGCAGCTCCGGACTAGCGTCGGAGACCCAGTACTTC. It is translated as CASSSGLASETQYF.

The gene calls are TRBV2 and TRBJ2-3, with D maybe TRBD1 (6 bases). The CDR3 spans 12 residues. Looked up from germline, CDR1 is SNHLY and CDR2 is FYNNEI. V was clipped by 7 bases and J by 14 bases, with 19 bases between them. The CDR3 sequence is CASNKDRSGGYF. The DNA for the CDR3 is TGTGCCAGCAATAAGGACAGATCGGGCGGGTATTTT.

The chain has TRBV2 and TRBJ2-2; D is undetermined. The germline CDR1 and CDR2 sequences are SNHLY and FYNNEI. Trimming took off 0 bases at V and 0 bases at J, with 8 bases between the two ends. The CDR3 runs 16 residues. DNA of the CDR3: TGTGCCAGCAGTGAAGCGCTTTCCGCGAACACCGGGGAGCTGTTTTTT. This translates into CASSEALSANTGELFF.

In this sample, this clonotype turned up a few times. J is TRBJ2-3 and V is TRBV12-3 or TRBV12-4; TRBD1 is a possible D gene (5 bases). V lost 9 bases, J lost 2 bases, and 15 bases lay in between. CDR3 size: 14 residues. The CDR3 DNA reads TGTGCCAGTCTCAGGGAAAGATACACAGATACGCAGTATTTT. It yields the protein CASLRERYTDTQYF.

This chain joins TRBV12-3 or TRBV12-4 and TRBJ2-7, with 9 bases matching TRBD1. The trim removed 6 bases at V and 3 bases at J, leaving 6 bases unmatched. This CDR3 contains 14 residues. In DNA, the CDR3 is TGTGCCAGCAGGCCAACAGGGGGCCACTACGAGCAGTACTTC. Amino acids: CASRPTGGHYEQYF.

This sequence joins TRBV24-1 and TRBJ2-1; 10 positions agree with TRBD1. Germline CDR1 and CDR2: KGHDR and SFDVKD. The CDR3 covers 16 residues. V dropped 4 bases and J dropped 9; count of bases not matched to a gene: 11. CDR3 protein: CATSDSDRGLGGEQFF. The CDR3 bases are TGTGCCACCAGTGACTCAGACAGGGGGCTAGGAGGTGAGCAGTTCTTC.

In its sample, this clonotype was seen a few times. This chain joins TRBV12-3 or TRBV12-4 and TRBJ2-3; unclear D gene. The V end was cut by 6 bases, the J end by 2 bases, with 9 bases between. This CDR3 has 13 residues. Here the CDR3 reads CASSPANTDTQYF. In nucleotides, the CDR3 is TGTGCCAGCAGCCCCGCAAACACAGATACGCAGTATTTT.

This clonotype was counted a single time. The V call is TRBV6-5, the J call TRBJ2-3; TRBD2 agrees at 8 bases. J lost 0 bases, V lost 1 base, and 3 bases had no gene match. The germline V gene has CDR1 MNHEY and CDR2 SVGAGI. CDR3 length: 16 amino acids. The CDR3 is CASSYWPSGSTDTQYF. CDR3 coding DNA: TGTGCCAGCAGTTACTGGCCTAGCGGGAGCACAGATACGCAGTATTTT.

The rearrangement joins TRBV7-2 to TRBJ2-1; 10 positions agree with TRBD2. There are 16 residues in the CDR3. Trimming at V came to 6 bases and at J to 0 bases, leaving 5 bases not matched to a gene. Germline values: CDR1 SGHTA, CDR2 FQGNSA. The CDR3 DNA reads TGTGCCAGCAGGTATAGCGGGAGGCTCTCCTACAATGAGCAGTTCTTC. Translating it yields CASRYSGRLSYNEQFF.

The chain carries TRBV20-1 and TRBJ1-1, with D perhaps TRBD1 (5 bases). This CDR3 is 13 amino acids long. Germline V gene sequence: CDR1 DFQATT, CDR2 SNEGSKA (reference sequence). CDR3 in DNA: TGCGGTACTGGCGGGGCCATGAACACTGAAGCTTTCTTT. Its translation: CGTGGAMNTEAFF.

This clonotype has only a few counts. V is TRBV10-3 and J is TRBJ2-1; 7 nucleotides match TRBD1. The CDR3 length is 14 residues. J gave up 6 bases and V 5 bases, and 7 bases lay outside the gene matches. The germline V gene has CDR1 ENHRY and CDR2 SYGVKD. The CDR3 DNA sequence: TGTGCCATCAGTTCGACAGGGTGGGCCAATGAGCAGTTCTTC. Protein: CAISSTGWANEQFF.

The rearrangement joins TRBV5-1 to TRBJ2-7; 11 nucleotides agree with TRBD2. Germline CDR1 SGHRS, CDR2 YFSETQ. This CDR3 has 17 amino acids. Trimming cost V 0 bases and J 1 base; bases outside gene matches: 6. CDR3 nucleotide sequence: TGCGCCAGCAGCTTGGCTATACTAGCGGGAGATTCCTACGAGCAGTACTTC. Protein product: CASSLAILAGDSYEQYF.

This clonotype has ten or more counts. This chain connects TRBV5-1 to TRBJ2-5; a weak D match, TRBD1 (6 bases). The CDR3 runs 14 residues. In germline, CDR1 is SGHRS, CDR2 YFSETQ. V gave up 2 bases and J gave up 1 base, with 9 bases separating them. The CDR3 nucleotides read TGCGCCAGCAGCTTCCGGGACACCCAAGAGACCCAGTACTTC. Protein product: CASSFRDTQETQYF.

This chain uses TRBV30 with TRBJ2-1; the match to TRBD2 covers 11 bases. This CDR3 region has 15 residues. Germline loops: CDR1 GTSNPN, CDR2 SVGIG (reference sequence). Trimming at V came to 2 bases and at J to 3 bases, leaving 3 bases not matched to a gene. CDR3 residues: CAWSQLAGVYNEQFF. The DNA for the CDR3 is TGTGCCTGGAGTCAACTAGCGGGAGTCTACAATGAGCAGTTCTTC.

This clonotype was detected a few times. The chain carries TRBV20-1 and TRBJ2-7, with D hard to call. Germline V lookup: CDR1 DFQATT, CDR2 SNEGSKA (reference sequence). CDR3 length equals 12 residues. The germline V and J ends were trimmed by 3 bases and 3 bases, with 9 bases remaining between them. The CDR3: CSASLLHYEQYF. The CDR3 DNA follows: TGCAGTGCTAGTTTGCTACACTACGAGCAGTACTTC.

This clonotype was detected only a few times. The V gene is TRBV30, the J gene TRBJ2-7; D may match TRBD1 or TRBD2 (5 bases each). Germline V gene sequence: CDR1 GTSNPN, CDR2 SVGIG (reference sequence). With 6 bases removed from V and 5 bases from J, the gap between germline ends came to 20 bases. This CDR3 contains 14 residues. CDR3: CACDFRGAENEQYF. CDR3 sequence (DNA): TGTGCCTGTGATTTCCGGGGCGCGGAAAACGAGCAGTACTTC.

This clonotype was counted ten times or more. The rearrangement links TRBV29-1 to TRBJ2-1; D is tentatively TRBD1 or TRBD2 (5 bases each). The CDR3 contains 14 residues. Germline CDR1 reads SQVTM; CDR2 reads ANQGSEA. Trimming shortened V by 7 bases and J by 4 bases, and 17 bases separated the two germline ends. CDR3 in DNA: TGCAGCGCCGGGGACGCCTCGATTTACAATGAGCAGTTCTTC. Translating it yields CSAGDASIYNEQFF.

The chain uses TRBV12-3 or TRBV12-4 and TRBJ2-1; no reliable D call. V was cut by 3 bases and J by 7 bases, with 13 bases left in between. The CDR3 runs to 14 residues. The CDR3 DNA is TGTGCCAGCAGTTTGATCCAGGCCCTTAATGAGCAGTTCTTC. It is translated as CASSLIQALNEQFF.

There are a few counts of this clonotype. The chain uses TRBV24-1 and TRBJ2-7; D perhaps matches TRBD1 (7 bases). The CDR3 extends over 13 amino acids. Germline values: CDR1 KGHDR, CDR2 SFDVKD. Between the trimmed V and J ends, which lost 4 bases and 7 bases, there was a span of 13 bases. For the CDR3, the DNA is TGTGCCACCAGTGACTACCAGGGGGGAGAGCAGTACTTC. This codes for CATSDYQGGEQYF.

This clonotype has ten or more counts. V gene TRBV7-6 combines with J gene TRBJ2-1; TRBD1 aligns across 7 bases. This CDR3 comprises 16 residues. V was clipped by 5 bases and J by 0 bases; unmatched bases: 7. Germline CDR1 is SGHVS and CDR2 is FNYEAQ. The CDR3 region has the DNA TGTGCCAGCAGCATCGGGACAGAAAGCTCCTACAATGAGCAGTTCTTC. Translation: CASSIGTESSYNEQFF.

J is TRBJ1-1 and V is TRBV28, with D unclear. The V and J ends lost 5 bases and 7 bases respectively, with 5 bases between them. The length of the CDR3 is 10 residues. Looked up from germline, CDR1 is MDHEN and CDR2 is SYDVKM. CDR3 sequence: CASSDYEAFF. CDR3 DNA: TGTGCCAGCAGTGATTATGAAGCTTTCTTT.

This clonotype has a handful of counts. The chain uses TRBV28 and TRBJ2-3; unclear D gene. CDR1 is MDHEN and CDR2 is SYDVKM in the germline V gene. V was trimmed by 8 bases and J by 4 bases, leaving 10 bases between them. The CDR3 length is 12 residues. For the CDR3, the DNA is TGTGCCAGCCGGGCGAATTCAGATACGCAGTATTTT. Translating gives CASRANSDTQYF.

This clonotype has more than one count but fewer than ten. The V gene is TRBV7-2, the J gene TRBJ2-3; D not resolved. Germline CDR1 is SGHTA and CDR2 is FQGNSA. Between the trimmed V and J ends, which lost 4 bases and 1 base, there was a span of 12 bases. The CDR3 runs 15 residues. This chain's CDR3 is CASSSARARTDTQYF. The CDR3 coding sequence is TGTGCCAGCAGCTCTGCTAGGGCCCGCACAGATACGCAGTATTTT.

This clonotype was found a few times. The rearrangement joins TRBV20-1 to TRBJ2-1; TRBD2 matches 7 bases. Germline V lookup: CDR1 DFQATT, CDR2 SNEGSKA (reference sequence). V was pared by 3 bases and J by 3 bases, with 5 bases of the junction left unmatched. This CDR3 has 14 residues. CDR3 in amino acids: CSASALADYNEQFF. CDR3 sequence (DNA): TGCAGTGCTAGTGCGCTAGCGGACTACAATGAGCAGTTCTTC.

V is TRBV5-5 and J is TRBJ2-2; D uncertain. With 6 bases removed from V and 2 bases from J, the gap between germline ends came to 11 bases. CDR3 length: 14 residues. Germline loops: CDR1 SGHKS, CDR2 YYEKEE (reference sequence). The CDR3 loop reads CASMPQINTGELFF. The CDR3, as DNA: TGTGCCAGCATGCCGCAGATTAACACCGGGGAGCTGTTTTTT.

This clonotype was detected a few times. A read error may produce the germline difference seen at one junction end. For the CDR3, the DNA is TGCGCCAGCAGCCCCGGACTAGCGGGGGTCGAGCAGCACTTC. Its translation: CASSPGLAGVEQHF. V and J are TRBV5-1 and TRBJ2-7; TRBD2 aligns across 13 bases. The germline CDR1 and CDR2 sequences are SGHRS and YFSETQ. This CDR3 has 14 residues. Supplemented by reference TRBV5-1 and TRBJ2-7, the full variable domain reads KAGVTQTPRYLIKTRGQQVTLSCSPISGHRSVSWYQQTPGQGLQFLFEYFSETQRNKGNFPGRFSGRQFSNSRSEMNVSTLELGDSALYLCASSPGLAGVEQHFGPGTRLTVT.